This T cell receptor (beta chain) was profiled in a study of OX40 agonist ivuxolimab in advanced cancers. For the wider study: Ivuxolimab, which targeted the costimulatory receptor OX40 (CD134), was an agonistic, fully human IgG2 monoclonal antibody. Partial responses were achieved by three dose-escalation patients, of whom one had hepatocellular carcinoma and two had cutaneous melanoma. The paper reports the monotherapy dose-escalation portion (N of about 56 patients) of the phase I ivuxolimab trial. Intravenous ivuxolimab was administered to patients every 2 weeks at six dose levels: 0.01, 0.1, 0.3, 1.5, 3 and 10 mg/kg. Among the roughly 50 dose-escalation patients, 19 had hepatocellular carcinoma, 15 melanoma, 9 renal cell carcinoma and 9 head and neck cancer. In the dose-escalation cohort, more than 75% of patients were male, and the mean age was approximately 60 years, with a range of 23 to 79. Peripheral TCRbeta sequencing was intended to test whether TCR sequence diversity was altered and clonal T-cell expansion was caused by ivuxolimab. Patients were allowed to have had prior anti-PD-1, anti-PD-L1 or anti-CTLA-4 therapy, and around 40% of the dose-escalation patients had previously received checkpoint inhibitors.

To sequence the TCRbeta CDR3 region, genomic DNA was isolated from the sorted cells. TCRbeta CDR3 regions were sequenced using the immunoSEQ Assay. In its TCRdb copy, this immuneACCESS table keeps in-frame sequences only and misses some clones. Where compared with another copy, unresolved V genes explain less than half of these, and the others have no known cause. This sample holds about 51,000 clones; approximately 83% were observed only once. Together, the top ten hold over 3% of the sample. This clone was counted only a few times. The antigen it recognizes is unknown. Per-nucleotide qualities are absent, and no much larger clonotype sits a single base away. Patients with autoimmune disease history or receiving systemic immunosuppression were excluded from the trial. Peripheral blood for TCR sequencing was drawn from every dose cohort at baseline, at cycle 4 day 1 and at cycle 7 day 1. The samples were drawn from a first-in-human, open-label, multicenter phase I dose-escalation trial of ivuxolimab. Adults with locally advanced or metastatic melanoma, renal cell carcinoma, hepatocellular carcinoma or head and neck squamous cell carcinoma were enrolled in the trial. Before TCR sequencing, CD4+ and CD8+ T cells were separately sorted from peripheral blood.

The germline V gene sets CDR1 to SGHDN and CDR2 to FVKESK. Inclusive of the bounding cysteine and phenylalanine, the CDR3 is 13 residues long. The only DNA kept is the CDR3, 39 bases in frame from the first base. The V and J ends are trimmed by 0 bases and 7 bases, leaving 9 bases between them. Beyond this particular receptor, the publication reports: At doses from 0.1 to 3.0 mg/kg, clonal expansion was seen in both CD4+ and CD8+ blood T cells between baseline and week 6. Low levels of normalized T-cell clonal expansion were also seen in some nonresponding patients. Antigen specificity was not determined for the clonally expanded peripheral T cells. On average, CD8+ T cells showed more expanded clones than CD4+ T cells after ivuxolimab. Partial responders in the 0.1-3.0 mg/kg groups had among the lowest normalized peripheral clonal expansion, especially among CD8+ T cells.

The receptor was isolated from an adult with an advanced solid tumor such as melanoma, head and neck, liver or kidney cancer. Sequencing was performed on CD4+ or CD8+ T cells sorted from blood, taken in a trial of the OX40 agonist ivuxolimab. In this chain, TRBV14 is recombined with TRBJ2-5; the D gene is not confidently resolved. The CDR3 has the sequence CASSQDRTGTQYF. At the DNA level, the sequence is TGTGCCAGCAGCCAAGATAGAACTGGGACCCAGTACTTC.